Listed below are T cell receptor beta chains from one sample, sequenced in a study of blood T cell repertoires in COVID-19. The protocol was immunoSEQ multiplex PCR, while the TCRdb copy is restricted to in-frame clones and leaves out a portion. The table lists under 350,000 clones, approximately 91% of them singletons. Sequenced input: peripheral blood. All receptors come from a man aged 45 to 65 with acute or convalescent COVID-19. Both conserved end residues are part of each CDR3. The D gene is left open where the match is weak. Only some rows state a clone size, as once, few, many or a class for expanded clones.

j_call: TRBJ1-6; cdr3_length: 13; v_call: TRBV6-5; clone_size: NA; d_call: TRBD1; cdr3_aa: CASSTGVNSPLHF; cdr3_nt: TGTGCCAGCAGCACAGGGGTCAATTCACCCCTCCACTTT
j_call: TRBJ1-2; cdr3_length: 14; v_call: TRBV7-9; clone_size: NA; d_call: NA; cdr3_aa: CATPPLGQNYGYTF; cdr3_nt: TGTGCCACCCCCCCACTGGGACAAAACTATGGCTACACCTTC
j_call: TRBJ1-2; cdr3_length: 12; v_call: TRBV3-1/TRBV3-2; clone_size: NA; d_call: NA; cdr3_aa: CASSLTSYGYTF; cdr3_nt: TGTGCCAGCAGCTTGACAAGCTATGGCTACACCTTC
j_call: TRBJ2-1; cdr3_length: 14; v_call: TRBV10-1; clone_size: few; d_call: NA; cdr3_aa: CASSESLGSNEQFF; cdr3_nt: TGCGCCAGCAGTGAGTCGCTGGGCAGCAATGAGCAGTTCTTC
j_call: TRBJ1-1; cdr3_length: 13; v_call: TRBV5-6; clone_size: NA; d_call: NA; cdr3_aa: CASSRGESTEAFF; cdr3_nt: TGTGCCAGCAGTCGGGGGGAATCCACTGAAGCTTTCTTT
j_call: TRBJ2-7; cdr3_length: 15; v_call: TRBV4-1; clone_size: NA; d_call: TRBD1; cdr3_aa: CASSQPRTGRYEQYF; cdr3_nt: TGCGCCAGCAGCCAACCTCGGACAGGGCGCTACGAGCAGTACTTC
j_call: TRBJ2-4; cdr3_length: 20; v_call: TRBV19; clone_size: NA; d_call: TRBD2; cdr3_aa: CASSGGPGLAGTRAKNIQYF; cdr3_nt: TGTGCCAGTAGTGGGGGACCGGGACTAGCGGGGACGAGAGCCAAAAACATTCAGTACTTC
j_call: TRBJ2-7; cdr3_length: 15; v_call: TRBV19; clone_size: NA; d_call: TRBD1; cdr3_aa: CASSTRDRGLSEQYF; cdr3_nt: TGTGCCAGTAGTACCCGGGACAGGGGGCTTTCCGAGCAGTACTTC
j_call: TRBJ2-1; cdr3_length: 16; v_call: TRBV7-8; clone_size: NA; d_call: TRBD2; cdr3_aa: CASSLALAGGYDEQFF; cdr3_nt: TGTGCCAGCAGCTTAGCACTAGCGGGGGGGTACGATGAGCAGTTCTTC
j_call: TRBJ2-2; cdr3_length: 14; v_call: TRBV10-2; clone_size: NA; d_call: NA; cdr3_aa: CASRGAPNTGELFF; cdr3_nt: TGCGCCAGCAGGGGGGCTCCGAACACCGGGGAGCTGTTTTTT
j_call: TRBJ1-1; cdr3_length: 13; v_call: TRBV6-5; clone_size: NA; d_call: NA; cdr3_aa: CASTHDGDTEAFF; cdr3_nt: TGTGCCAGCACCCACGACGGGGACACTGAAGCTTTCTTT
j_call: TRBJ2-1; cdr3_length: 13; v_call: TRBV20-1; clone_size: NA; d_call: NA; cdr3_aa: CSASGTTRNEQFF; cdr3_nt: TGCAGTGCTAGTGGCACTACCCGGAATGAGCAGTTCTTC
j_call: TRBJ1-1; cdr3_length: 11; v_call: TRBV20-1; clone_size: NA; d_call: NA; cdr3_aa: CRLGGNTEAFF; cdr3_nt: TGCAGACTGGGGGGGAACACTGAAGCTTTCTTT
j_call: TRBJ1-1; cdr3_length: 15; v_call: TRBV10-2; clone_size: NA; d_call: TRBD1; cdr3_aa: CASSRQGDGNTEAFF; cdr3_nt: TGCGCCAGCAGTAGGCAGGGGGACGGGAACACTGAAGCTTTCTTT
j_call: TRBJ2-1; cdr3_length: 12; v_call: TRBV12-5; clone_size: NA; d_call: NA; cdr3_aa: CASGLPDSEQFF; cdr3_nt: TGTGCTAGTGGTCTACCCGACTCTGAGCAGTTCTTC
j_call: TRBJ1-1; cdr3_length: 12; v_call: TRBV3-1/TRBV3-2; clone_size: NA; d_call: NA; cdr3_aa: CASSRRGIGAFF; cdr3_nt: TGTGCCAGCAGCCGCCGGGGGATTGGGGCTTTCTTT
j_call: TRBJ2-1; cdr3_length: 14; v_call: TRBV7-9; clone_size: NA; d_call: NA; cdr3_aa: CASSLPVEADEQFF; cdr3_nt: TGTGCCAGCAGCTTACCCGTGGAGGCGGATGAGCAGTTCTTC
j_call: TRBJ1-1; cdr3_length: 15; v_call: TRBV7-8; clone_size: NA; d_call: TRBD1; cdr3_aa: CASSKGTGMNTEAFF; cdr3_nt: TGTGCCAGCAGCAAAGGGACAGGGATGAACACTGAAGCTTTCTTT
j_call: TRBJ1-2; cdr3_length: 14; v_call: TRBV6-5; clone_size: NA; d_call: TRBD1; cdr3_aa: CASRKGDRIYGYTF; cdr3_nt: TGTGCCAGCAGGAAGGGGGACAGGATCTATGGCTACACCTTC
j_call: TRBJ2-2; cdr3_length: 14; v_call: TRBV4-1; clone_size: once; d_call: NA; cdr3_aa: CASSHPTKTGELFF; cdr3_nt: TGCGCCAGCAGCCACCCTACCAAGACCGGGGAGCTGTTTTTT
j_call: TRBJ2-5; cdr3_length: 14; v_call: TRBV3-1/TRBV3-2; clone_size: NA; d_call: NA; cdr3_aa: CASSQASGFETQYF; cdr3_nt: TGTGCCAGCAGCCAAGCTTCGGGGTTTGAGACCCAGTACTTC
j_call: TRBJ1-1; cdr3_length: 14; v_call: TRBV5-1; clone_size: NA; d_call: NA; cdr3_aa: CASSPGQPNTEAFF; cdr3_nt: TGCGCCAGCAGCCCCGGACAGCCGAACACTGAAGCTTTCTTT